The 17 T cell receptor beta chains given below trace back to one sample, sequenced in a study of early T cells in non-severe SARS-CoV-2 infection. TCRdb re-called the 5' RACE reads with MiXCR, one entry per CDR3 protein. The sample lists tens of thousands of distinct CDR3 sequences, around 10% occurring once. Sequenced here: whole blood, sampled at baseline. The source of these receptors is an adult who was a healthcare worker with PCR-confirmed SARS-CoV-2 infection or an uninfected control (not recorded which).

The chain employs TRBV5-6 and TRBJ2-7; perhaps D is TRBD1 or TRBD2 (5 bases each). The V gene's germline CDR1 is SGHDT and CDR2 YYEEEE. The V and J ends lost 5 bases and 4 bases respectively, with 16 bases between them. There are 14 residues in the CDR3. CDR3 sequence reads: CASRRRDLRYEQYF. The CDR3 DNA reads as TGTGCCAGCAGGCGCCGGGACCTAAGGTACGAGCAGTACTTC.

This clonotype is medium-sized within its sample. CDR3 in DNA: TGTGCCAGCAGCTACGACTCGTCCTACAATGAGCAGTTCTTC. This sequence encodes CASSYDSSYNEQFF. This rearrangement joins TRBV7-9 to TRBJ2-1; D remains ambiguous. CDR3 size: 14 residues. Trimming removed 4 bases at V and 1 base at J, with 8 bases between. Germline V gene sequence: CDR1 SEHNR, CDR2 FQNEAQ (reference sequence).

The sample holds many counts of this clonotype. The chain uses TRBV5-1 and TRBJ1-3; 10 bases fit TRBD1. There are 15 residues in the CDR3. The V and J ends lost 6 bases and 3 bases, in that order; junction bases with no gene match: 6. Germline lookup yields CDR1 SGHRS and CDR2 YFSETQ. The CDR3 spells CASNPGQGFGNTIYF. In nucleotides, the CDR3 is TGCGCCAGCAACCCGGGACAGGGGTTTGGAAACACCATATATTTT.

The chain employs TRBV29-1 and TRBJ2-5; D possibly uses TRBD1 or TRBD2 (5 bases each). The V gene lost 7 bases and the J gene lost 2 bases, with 17 bases spanning the gap. CDR3 length equals 14 residues. Germline V gene sequence: CDR1 SQVTM, CDR2 ANQGSEA. The CDR3 DNA sequence: TGCAGCGCCCGGCAGGGAGTCCGTCAAGAGACCCAGTACTTC. It specifies CSARQGVRQETQYF.

This clonotype showed up just once. This rearrangement joins TRBV4-1 to TRBJ2-3; unclear D gene. CDR1 is MGHRA, CDR2 YSYEKL, per germline. V was shortened by 2 bases and J by 3 bases, with 15 bases between the two germline ends. The CDR3 runs 16 residues. The CDR3 protein is CASSQIFPRNTDTQYF. The CDR3 DNA reads TGCGCCAGCAGCCAAATCTTCCCCCGGAATACAGATACGCAGTATTTT.

This clonotype was found many times. The chain combines TRBV30 with TRBJ2-3; TRBD2 matches at 11 bases. Looked up from germline, CDR1 is GTSNPN and CDR2 is SVGIG (reference sequence). V lost 5 bases and J lost 1; bases outside the gene matches: 5. The CDR3 runs 15 residues. CDR3: CAWDHSGGGTDTQYF. CDR3 sequence (DNA): TGTGCCTGGGACCATAGCGGGGGGGGCACAGATACGCAGTATTTT.

This clonotype was seen a handful of times. The chain uses TRBV30 and TRBJ1-2; D gene uncertain. This CDR3 comprises 13 residues. Per the germline V gene, CDR1 is GTSNPN and CDR2 is SVGIG (reference sequence). With 0 bases removed from V and 7 bases from J, the gap between germline ends came to 12 bases. The CDR3 reads CAWSVSIWGGYTF. For the CDR3, the DNA is TGTGCCTGGAGTGTCTCTATTTGGGGTGGCTACACCTTC.

This clonotype was recorded at least ten times. This chain joins TRBV6-6 and TRBJ2-3; 11 positions agree with TRBD2. CDR3 length: 15 amino acids. J was trimmed by 0 bases and V by 6 bases; bases with no gene match: 2. Germline CDR1 MNHNY, CDR2 SVGAGI (reference sequence). CDR3 amino acids: CASRGTSGSTDTQYF. CDR3 in DNA: TGTGCCAGCAGAGGGACTAGCGGAAGCACAGATACGCAGTATTTT.

This clonotype was counted only a few times. This chain links TRBV9 with TRBJ2-4; D perhaps matches TRBD2 (6 bases). The CDR3 is 15 amino acids. Germline CDR1 SGDLS, CDR2 YYNGEE. With 0 bases removed from V and 6 bases from J, the gap between germline ends came to 13 bases. CDR3 region: CASSVGYVGGNIQYF. In DNA form, the CDR3 reads TGTGCCAGCAGCGTAGGTTATGTGGGGGGAAACATTCAGTACTTC.

The V call is TRBV3-1, the J call TRBJ1-5; D gene uncertain. Germline V gene sequence: CDR1 LGHDT, CDR2 YNNKEL (reference sequence). This CDR3 is 13 amino acids long. V was clipped by 1 base and J by 5 bases, with 6 bases between them. CDR3 coding DNA: TGTGCCAGCAGCCAAGCCCCTCATCAGCCCCAGCATTTT. Translation: CASSQAPHQPQHF.

The CDR3 sequence: CASRLASTGVGNQPQHF. Here the CDR3 DNA reads TGTGCCAGCAGATTAGCCTCGACAGGGGTGGGCAATCAGCCCCAGCATTTT. The V gene is TRBV6-2 or TRBV6-3, the J gene TRBJ1-5; TRBD1 matches 8 bases. Trimming cost V 6 bases and J 2 bases; bases outside gene matches: 12. This CDR3 spans 17 amino acids. The germline CDR1 and CDR2 sequences are MNHEY and SVGEGT.

This clonotype was seen many times. This chain links TRBV7-3 with TRBJ2-1, with unresolved D. CDR1 and CDR2 from the germline V gene are SGHTA and FQGTGA. The CDR3 loop spans 14 amino acids. Between the trimmed V and J ends, which lost 2 bases and 6 bases, there was a span of 11 bases. The DNA for the CDR3 is TGTGCCAGCAGCTTAGTGGAACCACCCAATGAGCAGTTCTTC. It is translated as CASSLVEPPNEQFF.

This clonotype was seen repeatedly, ten times or more. The rearrangement uses TRBV12-3 or TRBV12-4 and TRBJ2-1, with no clear D. This CDR3 has 12 residues. V was trimmed by 8 bases and J by 5 bases, leaving 10 bases between them. CDR3 amino acids: CASGGVHNEQFF. In DNA, the CDR3 is TGTGCCAGCGGTGGGGTCCACAATGAGCAGTTCTTC.

CDR3 sequence reads: CSAGPPGTGNNEQFF. The CDR3 DNA follows: TGCAGTGCTGGCCCCCCGGGGACTGGAAACAATGAGCAGTTCTTC. The chain has TRBV20-1 and TRBJ2-1; a possible D gene is TRBD2 (6 bases). The CDR3 is 15 residues long. V was trimmed by 5 bases and J by 5 bases, leaving 19 bases between them. CDR1 and CDR2 (germline): DFQATT, SNEGSKA (reference sequence).

This clonotype turned up a few times. V and J are TRBV25-1 and TRBJ2-7, with unresolved D. V dropped 6 bases and J dropped 3 bases, with 6 bases sitting between them. Germline CDR1 is MGHDK and CDR2 is SYGVNS. This CDR3 has 11 amino acids. The chain's CDR3 is CASRTSYEQYF. DNA of the CDR3: TGTGCCAGCAGAACCAGCTACGAGCAGTACTTC.

J is TRBJ2-1 and V is TRBV5-6, with a tentative D call TRBD2 (6 bases). The V gene's germline CDR1 is SGHDT and CDR2 YYEEEE. The CDR3 is 12 amino acids. Deletions cut 0 bases from V and 10 bases from J, with 8 bases between. CDR3 sequence: CASSLAAGEQFF. CDR3 DNA sequence: TGTGCCAGCAGCTTGGCCGCGGGGGAGCAGTTCTTC.

V gene TRBV7-3 combines with J gene TRBJ1-2; TRBD1 might be the D (5 bases). The germline CDR1 and CDR2 sequences are SGHTA and FQGTGA. The V end lost 5 bases, the J end lost 5 bases, and 18 bases lay between the germline ends. There are 15 residues in the CDR3. The CDR3 region is CASSPQTGTVYGYTF. The CDR3 DNA sequence: TGTGCCAGCAGCCCCCAGACCGGGACCGTTTATGGCTACACCTTC.